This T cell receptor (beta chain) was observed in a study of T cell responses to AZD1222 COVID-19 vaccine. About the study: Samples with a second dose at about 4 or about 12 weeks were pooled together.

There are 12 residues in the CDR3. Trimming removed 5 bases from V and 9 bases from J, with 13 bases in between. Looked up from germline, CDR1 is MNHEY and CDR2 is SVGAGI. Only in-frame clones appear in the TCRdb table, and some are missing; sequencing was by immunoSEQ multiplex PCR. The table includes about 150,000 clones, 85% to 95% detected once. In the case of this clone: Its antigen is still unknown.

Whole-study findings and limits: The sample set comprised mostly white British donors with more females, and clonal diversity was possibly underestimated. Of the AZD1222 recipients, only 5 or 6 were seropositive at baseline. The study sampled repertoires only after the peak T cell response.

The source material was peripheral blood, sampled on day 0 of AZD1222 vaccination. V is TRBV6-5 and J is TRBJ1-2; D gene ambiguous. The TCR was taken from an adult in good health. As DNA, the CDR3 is TGTGCCAGCAGTCCTCTTGATATGAGCTACACCTTC. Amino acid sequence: CASSPLDMSYTF.